This T cell receptor (beta chain) was found in a study of control samples from healthy donors and cancer patients. From germline, CDR1 is SGHKS and CDR2 YYEKEE (reference sequence). This CDR3 comprises 14 residues. The V and J ends lost 0 bases and 2 bases respectively, with 9 bases between them. Assay used: immunoSEQ multiplex PCR; TCRdb lists only in-frame clones, some missing. Of 350,000 to 450,000 clones in the sample, approximately 92% were seen once. This TCR was recovered from a man between 40 and 49 years old with head and neck cancer. The material sequenced was PBMCs. The gene calls are TRBV5-5 and TRBJ2-7; D not certain. DNA of the CDR3: TGTGCCAGCAGCTTGGTCACAGCCACCTACGAGCAGTACTTC. This translates into CASSLVTATYEQYF.